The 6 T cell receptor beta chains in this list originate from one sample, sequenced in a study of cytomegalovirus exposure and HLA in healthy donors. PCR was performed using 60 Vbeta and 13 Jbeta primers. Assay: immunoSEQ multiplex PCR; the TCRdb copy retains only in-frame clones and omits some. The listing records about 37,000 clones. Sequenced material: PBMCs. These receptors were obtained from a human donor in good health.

This chain's CDR3 is CASSPDRAYNEKLFF. As DNA, the CDR3 is TGTGCCAGCAGCCCGGACAGGGCCTATAATGAAAAACTGTTTTTT. The chain carries TRBV5-6 and TRBJ1-4; TRBD1 aligns across 8 bases. The V gene's germline CDR1 is SGHDT and CDR2 YYEEEE. Trimming removed 4 bases from V and 4 bases from J; junction bases left unmatched: 6. There are 15 residues in the CDR3.

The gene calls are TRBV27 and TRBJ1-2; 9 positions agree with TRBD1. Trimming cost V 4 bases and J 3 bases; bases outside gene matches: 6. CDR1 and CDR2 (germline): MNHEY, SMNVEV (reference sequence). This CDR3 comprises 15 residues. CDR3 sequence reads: CASSSPGTGHYGYTF. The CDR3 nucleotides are TGTGCCAGCAGTTCCCCCGGGACAGGGCACTATGGCTACACCTTC.

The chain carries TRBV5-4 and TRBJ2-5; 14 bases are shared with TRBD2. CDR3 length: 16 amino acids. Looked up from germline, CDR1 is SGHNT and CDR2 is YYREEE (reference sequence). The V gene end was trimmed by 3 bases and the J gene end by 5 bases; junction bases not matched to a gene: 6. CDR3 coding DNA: TGTGCCAGCAGCTCGAGACTAGCGGGGGGGCTCGAGACCCAGTACTTC. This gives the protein CASSSRLAGGLETQYF.

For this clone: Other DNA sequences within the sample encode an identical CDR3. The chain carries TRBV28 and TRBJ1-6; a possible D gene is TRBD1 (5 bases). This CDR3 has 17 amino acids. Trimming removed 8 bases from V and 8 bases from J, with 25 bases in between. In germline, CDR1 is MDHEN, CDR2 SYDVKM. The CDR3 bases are TGTGCCAGCTGCTCCCCCGGGGACTCCCCCACGGATTCACCCCTCCACTTT. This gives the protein CASCSPGDSPTDSPLHF.

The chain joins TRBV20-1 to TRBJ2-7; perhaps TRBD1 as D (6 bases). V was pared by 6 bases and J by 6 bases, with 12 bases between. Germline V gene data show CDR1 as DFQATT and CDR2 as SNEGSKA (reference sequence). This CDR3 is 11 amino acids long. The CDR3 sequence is CSARGPLEQYF. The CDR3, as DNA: TGCAGTGCCAGGGGCCCCCTCGAGCAGTACTTC.

CDR3 DNA: TGCAGCGTTGTAGTTACGGACAGAAACACCATATATTTT. It encodes CSVVVTDRNTIYF. The chain couples TRBV29-1 to TRBJ1-3; possibly TRBD1 for D (5 bases). Germline V gene data show CDR1 as SQVTM and CDR2 as ANQGSEA. Trimming removed 4 bases from V and 5 bases from J, with 12 bases in between. The CDR3 is 13 residues long.